The 15 T cell receptor beta chains given below trace back to one sample, sequenced in a study of blood T cell repertoires in COVID-19. Measured with immunoSEQ multiplex PCR; TCRdb has only the in-frame clones, and not every one. The sample shows 60,000 to 70,000 clones, around 80% of them seen only once. The source material was peripheral blood. The source is a man older than 75 with acute or convalescent COVID-19.

This chain uses TRBV5-4 with TRBJ2-1, with D uncertain. The CDR3 covers 12 residues. Germline loops: CDR1 SGHNT, CDR2 YYREEE (reference sequence). V gave up 4 bases and J gave up 5 bases, with 7 bases separating them. The chain's CDR3 is CASSRPDNEQFF. CDR3 coding DNA: TGTGCCAGCAGCCGTCCGGACAATGAGCAGTTCTTC.

The chain joins TRBV14 to TRBJ1-3; D call uncertain. CDR3 size: 18 residues. Germline CDR1 is SGHDN and CDR2 is FVKESK. Trimming stripped 1 base from V and 0 bases from J, with 16 bases between. The CDR3 DNA sequence: TGTGCCAGCAGCCAAGGGTTTCCGGGTCAAAACTCTGGAAACACCATATATTTT. Encoded protein: CASSQGFPGQNSGNTIYF.

This clone came up once. The rearrangement joins TRBV5-1 to TRBJ1-6; TRBD1 might be the D (6 bases). The CDR3 extends over 14 amino acids. Germline values: CDR1 SGHRS, CDR2 YFSETQ. Trimming stripped 4 bases from V and 5 bases from J, with 10 bases between. For the CDR3, the DNA is TGCGCCAGCAGCCCGCGGACAGATAATTCACCCCTCCACTTT. As protein: CASSPRTDNSPLHF.

The gene calls are TRBV7-2 and TRBJ1-5; D is undetermined. Trimming shortened V by 4 bases and J by 2 bases, and 6 bases separated the two germline ends. Per the germline V gene, CDR1 is SGHTA and CDR2 is FQGNSA. This CDR3 spans 13 amino acids. The CDR3 sequence is CASSSDGNQPQHF. CDR3 DNA: TGTGCCAGCAGCTCAGATGGCAATCAGCCCCAGCATTTT.

For the CDR3, the DNA is TGCAGCGTCGCCGGGACTAGCGAGACCCAGTACTTC. This codes for CSVAGTSETQYF. The chain carries TRBV29-1 and TRBJ2-5; 9 nucleotides agree with TRBD2. Germline lookup yields CDR1 SQVTM and CDR2 ANQGSEA. The CDR3 spans 12 residues. V trimming: 6 bases; J trimming: 5 bases; junction bases outside the gene matches: 4.

The chain couples TRBV2 to TRBJ2-5; D is possibly TRBD1 (5 bases). CDR1 is SNHLY, CDR2 FYNNEI, per germline. The CDR3 is 15 residues long. Trimming cost V 5 bases and J 5 bases, with 18 bases left between them. The CDR3 coding sequence is TGTGCCAGCAGTTCCAACCAAGGGGTCGCGGAGACCCAGTACTTC. Translating it yields CASSSNQGVAETQYF.

The rearrangement joins TRBV6-5 to TRBJ1-1; a possible D gene is TRBD1 (5 bases). CDR1 is MNHEY, CDR2 SVGAGI, per germline. V dropped 6 bases and J dropped 1 base, with 15 bases sitting between them. The CDR3 sequence is 15 residues long. CDR3: CASSSPGKGNTEAFF. For the CDR3, the DNA is TGTGCCAGCAGCAGTCCAGGGAAGGGGAACACTGAAGCTTTCTTT.

V and J are TRBV3-1 (or the pseudogene TRBV3-2) and TRBJ1-2, with a possible D match to TRBD1 (5 bases). The CDR3 is 15 amino acids. V was cut by 1 base and J by 4 bases, with 13 bases left in between. The germline V gene has CDR1 LGHDT and CDR2 YNNKEL (reference sequence). The CDR3 region has the DNA TGTGCCAGCAGCCAAGCCTTCGGGGGATCCTATGGCTACACCTTC. Protein sequence: CASSQAFGGSYGYTF.

The rearrangement uses TRBV6-1 and TRBJ1-2; D possibly corresponds to TRBD1 (5 bases). Germline lookup yields CDR1 MNHNS and CDR2 SASEGT. The CDR3 is 14 residues long. Trimming took 1 base from V and 4 from J, leaving 10 bases between them. CDR3 sequence reads: CASSEGGVSYGYTF. CDR3 bases: TGTGCCAGCAGTGAAGGGGGGGTGAGCTATGGCTACACCTTC.

The chain combines TRBV7-3 with TRBJ1-1; no clear D gene. Trimming took off 3 bases at V and 1 base at J, with 6 bases between the two ends. Germline V CDR1 and CDR2: SGHTA, FQGTGA. CDR3 size: 13 residues. Here the CDR3 DNA reads TGTGCCAGCAGCTTTCAGGAGAACACTGAAGCTTTCTTT. It encodes CASSFQENTEAFF.

This clone was recorded only once. The rearrangement links TRBV2 to TRBJ2-6; D unclear. This CDR3 region has 15 residues. The V gene lost 4 bases and the J gene lost 0 bases, with 7 bases spanning the gap. The germline V gene encodes CDR1 SNHLY and CDR2 FYNNEI. CDR3 coding DNA: TGTGCCAGCAGTGTTGAACACTCTGGGGCCAACGTCCTGACTTTC. The encoded protein is CASSVEHSGANVLTF.

This sequence joins TRBV27 and TRBJ2-7; D not certain. Germline V gives CDR1 MNHEY, CDR2 SMNVEV (reference sequence). CDR3 length: 14 residues. Trimming took 3 bases from V and 2 from J, leaving 11 bases between them. The CDR3 DNA follows: TGTGCCAGCAGTTTCACTGCGCTAGCCTACGAGCAGTACTTC. Translated: CASSFTALAYEQYF.

V gene TRBV4-3 combines with J gene TRBJ2-2; D might be TRBD2 (5 bases). Germline V gene lookup returns CDR1 LGHNA and CDR2 YSLEER. The V gene lost 3 bases and the J gene lost 1 base, with 15 bases spanning the gap. This CDR3 comprises 17 residues. The CDR3 sequence is CASSQSLGAGNTGELFF. CDR3 DNA sequence: TGCGCCAGCAGCCAGTCTTTAGGCGCGGGGAACACCGGGGAGCTGTTTTTT.

This chain connects TRBV5-4 to TRBJ2-3; TRBD2 agrees at 10 bases. Losses at the gene ends were 2 bases for V and 4 bases for J; bases not matched to a gene: 4. Per the germline V gene, CDR1 is SGHNT and CDR2 is YYREEE (reference sequence). The CDR3 covers 15 residues. The chain's CDR3 is CASSFLAGVADTQYF. The CDR3 DNA reads as TGTGCCAGCAGCTTTCTAGCGGGGGTCGCAGATACGCAGTATTTT.

The chain carries TRBV18 and TRBJ2-3, with 8 bases that match TRBD1. CDR1 and CDR2 from the germline V gene are KGHSH and LQKENI. This CDR3 is 15 amino acids long. V gave up 6 bases and J gave up 1 base; unmatched junction bases: 6. The DNA for the CDR3 is TGTGCCAGCTCCAGGGACAGGTCGGGCACAGATACGCAGTATTTT. Translating gives CASSRDRSGTDTQYF.